Sequencing of this TCR beta chain was carried out in a study of T cell repertoires in cytomegalovirus infection (dated 2019 in TCRdb). Regarding the complete study: Because public TCR beta signatures pointed to carriage of CMV infection together with the matching HLA type, the HLA type of each donor mattered for the analysis.

This clonotype occurred many times. Its antigen is still unknown. The record has no base qualities; no much larger clone is one base away. V loses 1 base of germline sequence and J loses 2 bases, and the interval between the two ends is 15 bases. CDR1 and CDR2, looked up from the germline V gene (reference sequence), are SEHNR and FQNEAQ. From the cysteine up to the phenylalanine, the CDR3 has a length of 16 residues. The DNA shown is the 48-base CDR3, in frame from base 1. TCRdb shows the sequencer as Illumina HiSeq 1500. TCRdb took the public reads, trimmed them with fastp at Q25, ran MiXCR for clone calling and kept in-frame beta chains. Each entry merges the rows of one CDR3 protein and shows their most common DNA and genes. A total of around 250,000 distinct CDR3 sequences appear in this sample, over 15% of them only once. The top ten clones comprise approximately 44% of the sample. The investigation overall reported the following: Carriers of CMV infection plus the relevant HLA type were discriminated by the cumulative frequency of public TCR beta family members in the study cohort and in an independent approximately 350-donor cohort. The ex vivo response was dominated by HLA-C-restricted CMV-specific TCR beta clonotypes, and the single most frequent clonotype in two of eight donors was supplied by these HLA-C-restricted clonotypes.

This TCR was sampled from a human donor in good health (CMV status not recorded). Some clones in this sample may be carry-over from other donors' samples. This chain is built from TRBV7-9 and TRBJ2-7; the D element could tentatively be TRBD1 or TRBD2, as 7 bases agree for each. Sequencing input: CD8+ T cells from PBMCs. The CDR3 loop reads CASSLDWEGAPYEQYF. In nucleotides, the sequence is TGTGCCAGCAGCTTAGATTGGGAGGGGGCTCCCTACGAGCAGTACTTC.